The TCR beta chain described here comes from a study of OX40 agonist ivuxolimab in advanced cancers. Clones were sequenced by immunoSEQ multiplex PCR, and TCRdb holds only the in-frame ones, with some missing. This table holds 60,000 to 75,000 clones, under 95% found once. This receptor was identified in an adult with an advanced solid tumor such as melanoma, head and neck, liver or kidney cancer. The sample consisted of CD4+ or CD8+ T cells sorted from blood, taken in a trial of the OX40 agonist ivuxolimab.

The CDR3 is CAISESQATEAFF. CDR3 DNA: TGTGCCATCAGTGAGTCGCAGGCCACTGAAGCTTTCTTT. The chain couples TRBV10-3 to TRBJ1-1; D is unclear. CDR1 and CDR2 from the germline V gene are ENHRY and SYGVKD. The CDR3 loop spans 13 amino acids. Trimming pared 0 bases from V and 4 bases from J, leaving 6 bases between.